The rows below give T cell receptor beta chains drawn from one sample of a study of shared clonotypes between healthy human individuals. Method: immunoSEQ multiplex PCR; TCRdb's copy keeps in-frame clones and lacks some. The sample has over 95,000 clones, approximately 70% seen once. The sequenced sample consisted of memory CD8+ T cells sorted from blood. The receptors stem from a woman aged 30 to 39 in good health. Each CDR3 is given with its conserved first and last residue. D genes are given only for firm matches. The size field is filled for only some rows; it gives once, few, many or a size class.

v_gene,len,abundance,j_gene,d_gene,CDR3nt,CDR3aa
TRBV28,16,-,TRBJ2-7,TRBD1,TGTGCCAGCAGTCCGCGGACAGGGTATGTTACCTACGAGCAGTACTTC,CASSPRTGYVTYEQYF
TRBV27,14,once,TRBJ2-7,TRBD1,TGTGCCAGCAGTGAAGAGGGGACAGTCTACGAGCAGTACTTC,CASSEEGTVYEQYF
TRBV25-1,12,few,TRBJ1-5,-,TGTGCCAGCAGTGAGGTTGGTCAGCCCCAGCATTTT,CASSEVGQPQHF
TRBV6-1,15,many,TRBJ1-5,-,TGTGCCAGCAGTCCGGACTTGTATAGCAATCAGCCCCAGCATTTT,CASSPDLYSNQPQHF
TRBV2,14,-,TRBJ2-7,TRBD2,TGTGCCACCAGACTAGCGGGAGGGCCGTACGAGCAGTACTTC,CATRLAGGPYEQYF
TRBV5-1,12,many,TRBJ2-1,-,TGCGCCAGCAGCTCGCCTAGAAATGAGCAGTTCTTC,CASSSPRNEQFF
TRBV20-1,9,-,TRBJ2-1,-,TGCCATCCATACAATGAGCAGTTCTTC,CHPYNEQFF
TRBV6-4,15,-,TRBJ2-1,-,TGTGCCAGCAGTGAGGCCGGAGGAAGGGTCCATGAGCAGTTCTTC,CASSEAGGRVHEQFF
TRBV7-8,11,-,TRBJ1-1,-,TGTGCCAGCAGTCAGACCACTGAAGCTTTCTTT,CASSQTTEAFF
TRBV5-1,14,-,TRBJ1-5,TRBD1,TGCGCCAGCAGCTTGGGACAGGGGGATCAGCCCCAGCATTTT,CASSLGQGDQPQHF
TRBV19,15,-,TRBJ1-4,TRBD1,TGTGCCAGTACCGACCGCGGGACAGGGACTGAAAAACTGTTTTTT,CASTDRGTGTEKLFF
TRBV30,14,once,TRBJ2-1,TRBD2,TGTGCCTGGAAGGGACTAGCGGGACGAGATGAGCAGTTCTTC,CAWKGLAGRDEQFF
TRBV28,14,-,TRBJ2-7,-,TGTGCCAGCAGTCCTACTTTAGCCGGCTACGAGCAGTACTTC,CASSPTLAGYEQYF
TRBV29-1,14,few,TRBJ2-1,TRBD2,TGCAGCGTCCCACTAGCGGGAGGACACAATGAGCAGTTCTTC,CSVPLAGGHNEQFF
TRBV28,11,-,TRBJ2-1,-,TGTGCAACAGTGACTCTCAATGAGCAGTTCTTC,CATVTLNEQFF
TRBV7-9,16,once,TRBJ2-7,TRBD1,TGTGCCAGCAGCTTAGCGAGCTCAGGGACAGACTACGAGCAGTACTTC,CASSLASSGTDYEQYF
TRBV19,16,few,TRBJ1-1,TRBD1,TGTGCCAGTAGTCCATGGACAGGGGGTCTGGACACTGAAGCTTTCTTT,CASSPWTGGLDTEAFF
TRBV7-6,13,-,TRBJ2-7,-,TGTGCCAGCAGCTTGGCGGCCCACTACGAGCAGTACTTC,CASSLAAHYEQYF
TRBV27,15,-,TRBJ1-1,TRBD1,TGTGCCAGCAGTCCCCGGGACAGGAGAAACACTGAAGCTTTCTTT,CASSPRDRRNTEAFF
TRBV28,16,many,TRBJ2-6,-,TGTGCCAGCAGTTCTACGCTCGGGTCCGGGGCCAACGTCCTGACTTTC,CASSSTLGSGANVLTF
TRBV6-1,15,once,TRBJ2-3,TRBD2,TGTGCCAGCAGTGATCGGGACTACCTCACAGATACGCAGTATTTT,CASSDRDYLTDTQYF
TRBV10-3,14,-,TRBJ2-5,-,TGTGCCATCAGTGAGAGACACCTCCAAGAGACCCAGTACTTC,CAISERHLQETQYF
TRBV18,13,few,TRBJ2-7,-,TGTGCCAGCTCACCACCCGGGATGCGCGAGCAGTACTTC,CASSPPGMREQYF
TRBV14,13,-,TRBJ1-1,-,TGTGCCAGCAGCCTCAGACCTGTCACTGAAGCTTTCTTT,CASSLRPVTEAFF